This T cell receptor (beta chain) was captured by sequencing in a study of CD8+ T cells in alopecia areata. Study-level information: Tofacitinib was taken orally by treated patients, and the dose was 5 to 10 mg twice daily. Study results and caveats: Scalp sequencing also captures normal skin's resident alphabeta T cells.

CDR3 length: 14 residues. CDR1 is MNHEY and CDR2 is SVGAGI in the germline V gene. V lost 0 bases and J 5 bases, leaving 11 bases between the germline ends. Of note for this clone: The antigen remains unidentified.

Treatment in this sample: oral pan-JAK inhibitor, 5-10 mg twice daily. Cell sorting was applied to PBMCs, and CD4+ and CD8+ T cells were collected. Following extraction, RNA underwent reverse transcription to cDNA, which served as the sequencing template. The protocol was immunoSEQ multiplex PCR, while the TCRdb copy is restricted to in-frame clones and leaves out a portion. This table has approximately 100,000 clones, approximately 90% appearing once. The origin of this receptor is a human donor with alopecia areata. The chain recombines TRBV6-5 with TRBJ2-7, with D possibly being TRBD2 (5 bases). The sample in question was CD8+ T cells sorted from blood, obtained between weeks 30 and 35, from a patient treated with tofacitinib. DNA of the CDR3: TGTGCCAGCAGTTACTCGAGGGCCGGCCACGAGCAGTACTTC. This encodes CASSYSRAGHEQYF.